Included here is one T cell receptor (beta chain) sequence, with context. This entry belongs to a study of radiation and T cells in renal cell carcinoma. Using immunoSEQ multiplex PCR, the repertoire was profiled, and TCRdb retains in-frame clones only, with some absent. The data show 120,000 to 150,000 clones, around four fifths seen once. Time point indicated: baseline pretreatment blood. The treatment is: 15 Gy SBRT to primary tumor, nephrectomy 4 weeks later. The material was blood, obtained from a patient whose treatment included radiotherapy and nephrectomy. The receptor was isolated from a woman aged 45 to 65 with renal cell carcinoma.

The CDR3 region is CASSTTRRMNTGELFF. In DNA form, the CDR3 reads TGCGCCAGCAGCACCACCCGGCGGATGAACACCGGGGAGCTGTTTTTT. This sequence joins TRBV5-1 and TRBJ2-2; D is unresolved. Looked up from germline, CDR1 is SGHRS and CDR2 is YFSETQ. V lost 4 bases and J 1 base, leaving 14 bases between the germline ends. This CDR3 contains 16 residues.